A single T cell receptor (beta chain) is shown here with its context. Germline-derived CDR1 and CDR2 are SGHVS and FQNEAQ. CDR3 length equals 17 residues. The V and J ends lost 3 bases and 0 bases respectively, with 15 bases between them. Clones were read by immunoSEQ multiplex PCR, and TCRdb kept only the in-frame ones, dropping some. The profile shows about 120,000 clones, 82% of them singletons. These data are taken from a study of blood T cell repertoires in COVID-19. This sequence joins TRBV7-8 and TRBJ1-5; D remains unclear. The clonotype originates from a woman in her 70s with acute or convalescent COVID-19. The specimen was peripheral blood. The CDR3 protein is CASSLRSSQFSNQPQHF. The CDR3 region has the DNA TGTGCCAGCAGCTTGAGAAGTTCACAGTTTAGCAATCAGCCCCAGCATTTT.